These T cell receptor beta chains were read from a single sample in a study of T-cell memory formation after mild COVID-19. TCRdb re-analysed the 5' RACE reads in MiXCR, keeping a single row per CDR3 protein. This table has hundreds of thousands of distinct CDR3 sequences, less than 20% appearing once. Sequencing input: PBMCs or a T cell subset sorted from them (not recorded which). The source of these receptors is a man between 18 and 35 years old who had mild COVID-19 (a few samples of this study predate the infection). Cell type and time point are not known. CDR3s include the opening cysteine and the closing phenylalanine or tryptophan. The order of the fields is CDR3 length, D gene, J gene, clone size, V gene, CDR3 DNA, CDR3 protein. A D gene is named only where the DNA matches it firmly. Clone size appears in some rows only: once, few, many, or a class for an expanded clone.

length: 12; D: -; J: TRBJ2-5; size: many; V: TRBV7-2; DNA: TGTGCCAGCATGCCCCCCCAAGAGACCCAGTACTTC; CDR3: CASMPPQETQYF
length: 11; D: -; J: TRBJ2-1; size: -; V: TRBV2; DNA: TGTGCCAGCGGGGAGGGGGGGGAGCAGTTCTTC; CDR3: CASGEGGEQFF
length: 13; D: -; J: TRBJ1-2; size: -; V: TRBV28; DNA: TGTGCCAGCAGCCCGACTTCCAACTATGGCTACACCTTC; CDR3: CASSPTSNYGYTF
length: 16; D: TRBD1; J: TRBJ1-5; size: few; V: TRBV3-1; DNA: TGTGCCAGCAGCCTTCACCGGGACAGGAGCAATCAGCCCCAGCATTTT; CDR3: CASSLHRDRSNQPQHF
length: 16; D: TRBD1; J: TRBJ1-5; size: few; V: TRBV20-1; DNA: TGCAGTGCCAACCGGGACAGGGGAAATAGCAATCAGCCCCAGCATTTT; CDR3: CSANRDRGNSNQPQHF
length: 16; D: TRBD1; J: TRBJ2-3; size: few; V: TRBV5-1; DNA: TGCGCCAGCAGCGCCGTCCCGGGACAGGGTACAGATACGCAGTATTTT; CDR3: CASSAVPGQGTDTQYF
length: 15; D: -; J: TRBJ1-5; size: many; V: TRBV4-2; DNA: TGTGCCAGCAGCCAAGACGGCGTAGGAGATCAGCCCCAGCATTTT; CDR3: CASSQDGVGDQPQHF
length: 16; D: -; J: TRBJ1-6; size: few; V: TRBV28; DNA: TGTGCCAGCAGTTTTGGGCCCCGACCCTATAATTCACCCCTCCACTTT; CDR3: CASSFGPRPYNSPLHF
length: 15; D: -; J: TRBJ2-5; size: few; V: TRBV15; DNA: TGTGCCACCAGCGCCGAGGGGTCGCCACCTACGACCCAGTACTTC; CDR3: CATSAEGSPPTTQYF
length: 15; D: TRBD1; J: TRBJ2-3; size: few; V: TRBV19; DNA: TGTGCCAGTAGTATCGACAGGGTGAGCACAGATACGCAGTATTTT; CDR3: CASSIDRVSTDTQYF
length: 12; D: -; J: TRBJ1-1; size: -; V: TRBV20-1; DNA: TGCAGTGTCCCAAACGCCGGAACTGAAGCTTTCTTT; CDR3: CSVPNAGTEAFF
length: 14; D: -; J: TRBJ2-5; size: -; V: TRBV12-3/TRBV12-4; DNA: TGTGCCAGCAGCCCCCCACGATACCAAGAGACCCAGTACTTC; CDR3: CASSPPRYQETQYF
length: 12; D: -; J: TRBJ2-5; size: few; V: TRBV29-1; DNA: TGCAGCGTGGAACCGGGACGCGAGACCCAGTACTTC; CDR3: CSVEPGRETQYF
length: 14; D: -; J: TRBJ1-4; size: -; V: TRBV20-1; DNA: TGCAGTGCTAAAGTGGGGAGGAGTAGTGAAAAACTGTTTTTT; CDR3: CSAKVGRSSEKLFF
length: 13; D: -; J: TRBJ2-6; size: -; V: TRBV19; DNA: TGTGCCAGTAGTATGAATGGGGCCAACGTCCTGACTTTC; CDR3: CASSMNGANVLTF
length: 16; D: -; J: TRBJ1-5; size: -; V: TRBV12-3/TRBV12-4; DNA: TGTGCCAGCAGTCCAGATACAGGGTTTGGCAATCAGCCCCAGCATTTT; CDR3: CASSPDTGFGNQPQHF
length: 12; D: -; J: TRBJ1-1; size: few; V: TRBV27; DNA: TGTGCCAGCAGTTTATGGGGGAAAAAAGCTTTCTTT; CDR3: CASSLWGKKAFF
length: 15; D: -; J: TRBJ2-5; size: -; V: TRBV2; DNA: TGTGCCAGCAGAGTAAACCGGGACCCTATCCAGACCCAGTACTTC; CDR3: CASRVNRDPIQTQYF
length: 14; D: TRBD2; J: TRBJ2-5; size: few; V: TRBV4-1; DNA: TGCGCCAGCAGCCGTACCCCGGGGGGGGAGACCCAGTACTTC; CDR3: CASSRTPGGETQYF
length: 12; D: -; J: TRBJ1-2; size: once; V: TRBV29-1; DNA: TGCAGCGTTGCGAGGGCAGCCAGGGGCTACACCTTC; CDR3: CSVARAARGYTF